Only one count was recorded for the clone carrying this T cell receptor (beta chain). Its antigen is currently unknown. Sequencing was performed with immunoSEQ multiplex PCR; in TCRdb, only in-frame clones are kept and a portion is missing. The repertoire holds over a million clones, with 98% as singletons. This record belongs to a study of shared clonotypes between healthy human individuals. Study overall: With ages of 18 to 49, the donors were two women and three men.

Study-wide results and limits: Around 5% of naive CD4 clonotypes were shared across a few donors.

The CDR3 has 11 amino acids. Germline V CDR1 and CDR2: SQVTM, ANQGSEA. Trimming shortened V by 7 bases and J by 5 bases, and 11 bases separated the two germline ends. The receptor was isolated from a man aged 25-40 years in good health. Sequencing was performed on naive CD4+ T cells sorted from blood. The sample's subset: CD45RA+ positively selected. The V and J genes are TRBV29-1 and TRBJ2-5, with a tentative D call TRBD2 (5 bases). CDR3 sequence (DNA): TGCAGCGGGACTGTTTTGGAGACCCAGTACTTC. Translating gives CSGTVLETQYF.